This T cell receptor beta chain emerged from a study of blood T cell repertoires in COVID-19. Study as a whole: Samples representing acute and convalescent COVID-19 were sourced from the United States, Italy and Spain. From T cells, B-cell-depleted T cells, or PBMCs came the material, which was cDNA or gDNA.

In the source study's methods: Estimated nucleated cell counts came from reference gene primer amplification. TCRdb keeps only in-frame clones here, not all; method: immunoSEQ multiplex PCR. That table gives V, J and clone size, and the DNA gave D and trimming. This table holds tens of thousands of clones, around nine tenths found once. Between the trimmed V and J ends, which lost 6 bases and 8 bases, there was a span of 17 bases. The CDR3 sequence is 13 residues long. Germline CDR1 and CDR2: SGHNT and YYREEE (reference sequence). The sequencing sample was made of peripheral blood. This TCR derives from a man aged 65 to 85 with active or convalescent COVID-19. This chain connects TRBV5-4 to TRBJ1-2; D perhaps matches TRBD1 (5 bases). CDR3 DNA: TGTGCCAGCATGGTAGTAGGAGGGGAGGGCTACACCTTC. It codes for CASMVVGGEGYTF.